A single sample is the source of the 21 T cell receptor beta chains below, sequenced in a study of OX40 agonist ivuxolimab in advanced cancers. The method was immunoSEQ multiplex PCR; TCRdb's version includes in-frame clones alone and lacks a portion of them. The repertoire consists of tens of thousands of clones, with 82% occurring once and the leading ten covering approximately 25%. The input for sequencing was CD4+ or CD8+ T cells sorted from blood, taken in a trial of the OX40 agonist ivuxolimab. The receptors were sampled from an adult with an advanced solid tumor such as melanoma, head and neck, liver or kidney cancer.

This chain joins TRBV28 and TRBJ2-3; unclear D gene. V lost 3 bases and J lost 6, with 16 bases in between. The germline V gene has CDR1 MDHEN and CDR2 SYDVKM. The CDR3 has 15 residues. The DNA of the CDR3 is TGTGCCAGCAGTTTGGGATTGACCCCCGTGGATACGCAGTATTTT. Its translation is CASSLGLTPVDTQYF.

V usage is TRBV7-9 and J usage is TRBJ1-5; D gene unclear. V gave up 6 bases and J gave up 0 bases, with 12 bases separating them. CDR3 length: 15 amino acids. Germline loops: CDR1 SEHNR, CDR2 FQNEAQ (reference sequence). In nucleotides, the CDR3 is TGTGCCAGCAGTGCAGGCAGTAATAGCAATCAGCCCCAGCATTTT. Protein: CASSAGSNSNQPQHF. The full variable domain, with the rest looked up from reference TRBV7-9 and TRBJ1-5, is DTGVSQNPRHKITKRGQNVTFRCDPISEHNRLYWYRQTLGQGPEFLTYFQNEAQLEKSRLLSDRFSAERPKGSFSTLEIQRTEQGDSAMYLCASSAGSNSNQPQHFGDGTRLSIL.

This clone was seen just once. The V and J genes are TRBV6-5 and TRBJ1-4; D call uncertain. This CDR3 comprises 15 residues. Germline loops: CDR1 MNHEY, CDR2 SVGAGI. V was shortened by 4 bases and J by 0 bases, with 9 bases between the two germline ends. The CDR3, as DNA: TGTGCCAGCAGTTTGGGAGGAGCAACTAATGAAAAACTGTTTTTT. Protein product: CASSLGGATNEKLFF.

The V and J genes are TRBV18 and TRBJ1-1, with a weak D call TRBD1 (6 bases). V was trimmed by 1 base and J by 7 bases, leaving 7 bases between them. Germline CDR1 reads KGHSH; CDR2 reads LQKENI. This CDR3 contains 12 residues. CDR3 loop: CASSPQGGEAFF. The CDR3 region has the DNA TGTGCCAGCTCACCACAAGGGGGTGAAGCTTTCTTT. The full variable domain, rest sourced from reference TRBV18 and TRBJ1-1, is NAGVMQNPRHLVRRRGQEARLRCSPMKGHSHVYWYRQLPEEGLKFMVYLQKENIIDESGMPKERFSAEFPKEGPSILRIQQVVRGDSAAYFCASSPQGGEAFFGQGTRLTVV.

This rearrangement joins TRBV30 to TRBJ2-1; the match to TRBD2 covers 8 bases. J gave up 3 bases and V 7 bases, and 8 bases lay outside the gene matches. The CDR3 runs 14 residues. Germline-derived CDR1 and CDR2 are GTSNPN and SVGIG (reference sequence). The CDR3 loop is CASSSAGGYNEQFF. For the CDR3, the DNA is TGTGCCTCGTCCTCGGCGGGAGGCTACAATGAGCAGTTCTTC.

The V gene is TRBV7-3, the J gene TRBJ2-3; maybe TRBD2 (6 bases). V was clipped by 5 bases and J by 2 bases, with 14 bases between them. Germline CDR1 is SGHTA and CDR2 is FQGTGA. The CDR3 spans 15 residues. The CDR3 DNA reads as TGTGCCAGCAGCCTAAGGGGACTCGTCACAGATACGCAGTATTTT. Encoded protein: CASSLRGLVTDTQYF.

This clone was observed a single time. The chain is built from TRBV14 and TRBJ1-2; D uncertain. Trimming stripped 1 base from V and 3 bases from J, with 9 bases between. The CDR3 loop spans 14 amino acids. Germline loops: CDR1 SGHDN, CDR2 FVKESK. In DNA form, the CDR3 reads TGTGCCAGCAGCCAAGCGTGGGATGACTATGGCTACACCTTC. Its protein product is CASSQAWDDYGYTF. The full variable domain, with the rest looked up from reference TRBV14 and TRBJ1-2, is EAGVTQFPSHSVIEKGQTVTLRCDPISGHDNLYWYRRVMGKEIKFLLHFVKESKQDESGMPNNRFLAERTGGTYSTLKVQPAELEDSGVYFCASSQAWDDYGYTFGSGTRLTVV.

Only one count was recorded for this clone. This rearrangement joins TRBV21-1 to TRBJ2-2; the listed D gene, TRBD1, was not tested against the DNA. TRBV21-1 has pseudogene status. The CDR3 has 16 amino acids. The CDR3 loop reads CASSKRETGNTGELFF. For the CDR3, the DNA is TGTGCCAGCAGCAAAAGGGAGACAGGGAACACCGGGGAGCTGTTTTTT.

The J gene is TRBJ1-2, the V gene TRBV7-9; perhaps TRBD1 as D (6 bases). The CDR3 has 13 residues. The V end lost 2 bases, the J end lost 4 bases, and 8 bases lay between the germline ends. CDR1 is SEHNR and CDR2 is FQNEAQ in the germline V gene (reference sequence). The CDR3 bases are TGTGCCAGCAGCTTACCAGGGGTCTATGGCTACACCTTC. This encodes CASSLPGVYGYTF.

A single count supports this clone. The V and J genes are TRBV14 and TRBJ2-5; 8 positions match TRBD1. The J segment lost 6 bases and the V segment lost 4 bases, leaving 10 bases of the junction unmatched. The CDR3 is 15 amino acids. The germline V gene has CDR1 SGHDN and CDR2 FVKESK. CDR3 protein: CASSLIGQGLKTQYF. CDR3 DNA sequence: TGTGCCAGCAGCCTGATAGGACAGGGCCTTAAGACCCAGTACTTC.

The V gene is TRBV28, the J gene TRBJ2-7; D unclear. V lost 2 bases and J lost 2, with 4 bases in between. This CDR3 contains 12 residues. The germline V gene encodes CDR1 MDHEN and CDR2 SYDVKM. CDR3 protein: CASSLKAYEQYF. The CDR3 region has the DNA TGTGCCAGCAGTTTAAAGGCCTACGAGCAGTACTTC.

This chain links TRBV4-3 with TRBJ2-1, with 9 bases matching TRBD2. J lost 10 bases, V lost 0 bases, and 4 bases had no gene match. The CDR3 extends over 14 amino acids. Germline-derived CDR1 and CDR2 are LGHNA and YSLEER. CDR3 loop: CASSQDERGVEQFF. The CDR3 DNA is TGCGCCAGCAGCCAAGACGAGCGGGGGGTGGAGCAGTTCTTC.

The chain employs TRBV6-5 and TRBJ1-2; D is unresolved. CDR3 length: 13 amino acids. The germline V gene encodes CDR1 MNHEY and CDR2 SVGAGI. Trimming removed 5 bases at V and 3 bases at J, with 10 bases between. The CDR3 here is CASSEAPYYGYTF. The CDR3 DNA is TGTGCCAGCAGTGAGGCCCCTTACTATGGCTACACCTTC.

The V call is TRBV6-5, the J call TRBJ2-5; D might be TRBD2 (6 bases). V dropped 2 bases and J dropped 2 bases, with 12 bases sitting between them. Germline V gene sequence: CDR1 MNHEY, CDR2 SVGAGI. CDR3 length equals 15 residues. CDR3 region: CASSYPGGGQETQYF. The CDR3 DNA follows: TGTGCCAGCAGTTACCCTGGGGGAGGACAAGAGACCCAGTACTTC.

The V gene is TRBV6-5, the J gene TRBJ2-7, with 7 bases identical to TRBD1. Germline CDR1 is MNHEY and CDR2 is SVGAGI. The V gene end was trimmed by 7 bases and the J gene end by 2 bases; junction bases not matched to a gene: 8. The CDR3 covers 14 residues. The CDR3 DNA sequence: TGTGCCAGCACCACGGGACAGCTAACCTACGAGCAGTACTTC. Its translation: CASTTGQLTYEQYF.

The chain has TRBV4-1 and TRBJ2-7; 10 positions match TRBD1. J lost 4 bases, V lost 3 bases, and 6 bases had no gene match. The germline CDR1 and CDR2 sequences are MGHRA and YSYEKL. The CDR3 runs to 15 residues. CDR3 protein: CASSQAGTGAYEQYF. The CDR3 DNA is TGCGCCAGCAGCCAGGCCGGGACAGGGGCGTACGAGCAGTACTTC.

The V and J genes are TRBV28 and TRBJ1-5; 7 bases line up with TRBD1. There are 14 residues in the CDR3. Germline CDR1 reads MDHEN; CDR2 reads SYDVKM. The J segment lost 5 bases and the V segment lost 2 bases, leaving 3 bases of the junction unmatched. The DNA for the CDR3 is TGTGCCAGCAGTTTACGGACAGGTGATCAGCCCCAGCATTTT. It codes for CASSLRTGDQPQHF.

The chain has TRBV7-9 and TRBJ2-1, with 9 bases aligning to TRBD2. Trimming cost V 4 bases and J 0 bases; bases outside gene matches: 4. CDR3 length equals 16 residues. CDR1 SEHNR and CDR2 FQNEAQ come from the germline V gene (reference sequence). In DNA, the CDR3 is TGTGCCAGCAGCTCAATTAGCGGGAGCTCCTACAATGAGCAGTTCTTC. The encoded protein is CASSSISGSSYNEQFF.

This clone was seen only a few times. The CDR3 bases are TGTGCCAGCAGCTTAGGAGGACTAGCGGGAGGGCCAGGTGAGCAGTTCTTC. Protein product: CASSLGGLAGGPGEQFF. The gene calls are TRBV7-2 and TRBJ2-1, with 15 bases matching TRBD2. Germline loops: CDR1 SGHTA, CDR2 FQGNSA. The CDR3 loop spans 17 amino acids. V lost 1 base, J lost 9 bases, and 7 bases stayed unmatched.

The chain's CDR3 is CASSLGRATGELFF. The CDR3 DNA follows: TGTGCCAGCAGCTTAGGCAGGGCTACCGGGGAGCTGTTTTTT. The chain joins TRBV7-9 to TRBJ2-2, with D possibly TRBD1 on 5 matching bases. The V end lost 1 base, the J end lost 5 bases, and 8 bases lay between the germline ends. The germline V gene encodes CDR1 SEHNR and CDR2 FQNEAQ (reference sequence). There are 14 residues in the CDR3.

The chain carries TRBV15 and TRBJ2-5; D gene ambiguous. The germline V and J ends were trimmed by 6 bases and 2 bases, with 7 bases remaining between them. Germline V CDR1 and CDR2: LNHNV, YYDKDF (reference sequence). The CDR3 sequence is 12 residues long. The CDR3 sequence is CATRFAQETQYF. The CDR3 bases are TGTGCCACCAGATTCGCTCAAGAGACCCAGTACTTC.